A selection of T cell receptor beta chains follows, all from one sample in a study of long-term antiretroviral therapy in people with HIV. Clones were sequenced by immunoSEQ multiplex PCR, and TCRdb holds only the in-frame ones, with some missing. The sample lists around 6,500 clones, under 85% occurring once. Sequences were derived from unsorted PBMCs, sampled 0.2 years after starting antiretroviral therapy. Every receptor here comes from a man aged 35-49 years with HIV. The CDR3 runs from the conserved cysteine through the conserved F or W. Each record gives: D gene, J gene, CDR3 length, clone size, V gene, CDR3 DNA, CDR3 protein. D genes are given only for firm matches. Some rows mark clone size as missing; the rest say once, few, many or name a class of expanded clone.

d_call: TRBD1; j_call: TRBJ2-3; cdr3_length: 15; clone_size: NA; v_call: TRBV18; cdr3_nt: TGTGCCAGCTCATCCTCCGGGACAGAGACAGATACGCAGTATTTT; cdr3_aa: CASSSSGTETDTQYF
d_call: TRBD2; j_call: TRBJ2-5; cdr3_length: 13; clone_size: NA; v_call: TRBV19; cdr3_nt: TGTGCCAGTAGTTCAGCGGGGTGGGAGACCCAGTACTTC; cdr3_aa: CASSSAGWETQYF
d_call: TRBD1; j_call: TRBJ2-3; cdr3_length: 17; clone_size: NA; v_call: TRBV9; cdr3_nt: TGTGCCAGCAGCGTAGGAGGGGGGACAGGGTCCACAGATACGCAGTATTTT; cdr3_aa: CASSVGGGTGSTDTQYF
d_call: TRBD1; j_call: TRBJ1-5; cdr3_length: 14; clone_size: NA; v_call: TRBV27; cdr3_nt: TGTGCCAGCAGCTACGGGACAGGGGATCAGCCCCAGCATTTT; cdr3_aa: CASSYGTGDQPQHF
d_call: NA; j_call: TRBJ2-7; cdr3_length: 15; clone_size: NA; v_call: TRBV18; cdr3_nt: TGTGCCAGCTCACTAGGGGACGGGCCTAGGTACGAGCAGTACTTC; cdr3_aa: CASSLGDGPRYEQYF
d_call: NA; j_call: TRBJ2-3; cdr3_length: 12; clone_size: NA; v_call: TRBV18; cdr3_nt: TGTGCCAGCTCACCACAGGAGGATACGCAGTATTTT; cdr3_aa: CASSPQEDTQYF
d_call: TRBD1; j_call: TRBJ1-2; cdr3_length: 11; clone_size: NA; v_call: TRBV2; cdr3_nt: TGTGCCAGCAGTGGGGACAGCCACTACACCTTC; cdr3_aa: CASSGDSHYTF
d_call: NA; j_call: TRBJ1-3; cdr3_length: 15; clone_size: once; v_call: TRBV28; cdr3_nt: TGTGCCAGCACTGTGGGGGGGCATGGTGGAAACACCATATATTTT; cdr3_aa: CASTVGGHGGNTIYF
d_call: NA; j_call: TRBJ2-5; cdr3_length: 14; clone_size: NA; v_call: TRBV13; cdr3_nt: TGTGCCAGCAGCTTAGAGGCTAGCGTGGAGACCCAGTACTTC; cdr3_aa: CASSLEASVETQYF
d_call: NA; j_call: TRBJ1-5; cdr3_length: 14; clone_size: NA; v_call: TRBV5-5; cdr3_nt: TGTGCCAGCAGCTTGCCAGGGAGCAATCAGCCCCAGCATTTT; cdr3_aa: CASSLPGSNQPQHF